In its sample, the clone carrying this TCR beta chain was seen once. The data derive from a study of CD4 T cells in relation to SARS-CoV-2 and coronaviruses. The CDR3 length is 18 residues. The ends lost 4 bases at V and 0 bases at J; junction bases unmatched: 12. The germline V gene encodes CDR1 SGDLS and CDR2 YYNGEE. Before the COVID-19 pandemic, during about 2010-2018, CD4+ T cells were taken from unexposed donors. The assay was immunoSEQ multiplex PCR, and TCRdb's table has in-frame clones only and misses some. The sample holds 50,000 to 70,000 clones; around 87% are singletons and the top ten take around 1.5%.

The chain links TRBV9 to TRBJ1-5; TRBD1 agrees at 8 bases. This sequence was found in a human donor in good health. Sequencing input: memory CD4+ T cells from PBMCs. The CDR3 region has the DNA TGTGCCAGCAGCCTATCCGGGACAGGAGTCATTAGCAATCAGCCCCAGCATTTT. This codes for CASSLSGTGVISNQPQHF.